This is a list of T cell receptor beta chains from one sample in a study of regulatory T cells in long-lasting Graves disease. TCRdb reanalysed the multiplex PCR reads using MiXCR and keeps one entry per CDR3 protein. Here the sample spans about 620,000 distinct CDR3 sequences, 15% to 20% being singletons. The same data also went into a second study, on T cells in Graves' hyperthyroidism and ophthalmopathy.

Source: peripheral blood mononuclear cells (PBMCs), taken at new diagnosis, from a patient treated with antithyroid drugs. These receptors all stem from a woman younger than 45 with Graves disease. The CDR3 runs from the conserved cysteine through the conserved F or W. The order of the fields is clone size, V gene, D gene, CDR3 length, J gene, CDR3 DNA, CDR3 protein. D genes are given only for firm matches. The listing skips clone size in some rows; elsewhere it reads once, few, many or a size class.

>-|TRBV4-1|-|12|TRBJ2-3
TGCGCCAGCAGCCAAGAGTCAGATACGCAGTATTTT
CASSQESDTQYF
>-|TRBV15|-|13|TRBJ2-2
TGTGCCACCAGCAGAGGGAACACCGGGGAGCTGTTTTTT
CATSRGNTGELFF
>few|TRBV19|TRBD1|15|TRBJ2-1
TGTGCCAGTACCCCGACAGGGAGCTCCTACAATGAGCAGTTCTTC
CASTPTGSSYNEQFF
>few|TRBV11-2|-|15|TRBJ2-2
TGTGCCAGCAGCTTCCTATTCTTGAACACCGGGGAGCTGTTTTTT
CASSFLFLNTGELFF
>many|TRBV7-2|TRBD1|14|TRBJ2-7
TGTGCCAGCAGCTTTAGACAGGGGGCAGCCGAGCAGTACTTC
CASSFRQGAAEQYF
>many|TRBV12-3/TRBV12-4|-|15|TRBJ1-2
TGTGCCAGCAGACTTGTGCTGGGCGGTGTGGATGGCTACACCTTC
CASRLVLGGVDGYTF
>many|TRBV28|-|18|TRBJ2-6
TGTGCCAGCAGTTTATCTACCCCTGGGCCCTCTGGGGCCAACGTCCTGACTTTC
CASSLSTPGPSGANVLTF
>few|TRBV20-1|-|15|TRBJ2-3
TGCAGTGCCCGGTCCGGGACTGTTAGCACAGATACGCAGTATTTT
CSARSGTVSTDTQYF
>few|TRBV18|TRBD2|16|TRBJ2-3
TGTGCCAGCTCACCACCCGGCCTAGCGGACACAGATACGCAGTATTTT
CASSPPGLADTDTQYF
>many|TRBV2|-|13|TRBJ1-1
TGTGCCAGCAGGGGACCGACGAACACTGAAGCTTTCTTT
CASRGPTNTEAFF
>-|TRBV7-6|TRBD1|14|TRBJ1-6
TGTGCCAGCAGTCAACGACAGGGAGGGTCACCCCTCCACTTT
CASSQRQGGSPLHF
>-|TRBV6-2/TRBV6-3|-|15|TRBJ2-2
TGTGCCAGCAGTTATTGGTGGGAGAACACCGGGGAGCTGTTTTTT
CASSYWWENTGELFF
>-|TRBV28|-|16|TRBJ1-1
TGTGCCAGCAGTTCTCCCCTCAAACCCATGAACACTGAAGCTTTCTTT
CASSSPLKPMNTEAFF
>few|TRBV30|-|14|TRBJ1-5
TGTGCCGTCGACAGCGGGGGCCTCGGTCAGCCCCAGCATTTT
CAVDSGGLGQPQHF
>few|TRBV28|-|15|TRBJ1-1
TGTGCCAGCAGCCTCTCTGGGGTAGGGTACACTGAAACTTTCTTT
CASSLSGVGYTETFF
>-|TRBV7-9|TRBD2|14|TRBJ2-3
TGTGCCAGCAGCTTAGCGCAGTCTAGCGGGACGGGGTATTTT
CASSLAQSSGTGYF
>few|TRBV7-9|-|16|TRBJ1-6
TGTGCCAGCATCTTAGGGACCCCGGGCGCTAATTCACCCCTCCACTTT
CASILGTPGANSPLHF
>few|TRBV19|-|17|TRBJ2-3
TGTGCCAGTACTCCACCTTACAGGGGAGGAGGGACAGATACGCAGTATTTT
CASTPPYRGGGTDTQYF
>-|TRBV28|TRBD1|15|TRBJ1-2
TGTGCCAGCAGTTGGCCGGGGACAGGGGTTAATGGCTACACCTTC
CASSWPGTGVNGYTF
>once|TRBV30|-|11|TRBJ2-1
TGTGCCTGGAGCAGATCCAATGAGCAGTTCTTC
CAWSRSNEQFF
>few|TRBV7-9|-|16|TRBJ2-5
TGTGCCAGCAGCTACCAAAGGACACCCGGGGAAGAGACCCAGTACTTC
CASSYQRTPGEETQYF
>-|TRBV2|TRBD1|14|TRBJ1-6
TGTGCCAGCAAACAAAACAGGGGGGATTCACCCCTCCACTTT
CASKQNRGDSPLHF
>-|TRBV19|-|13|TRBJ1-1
TGTGCCAGTAGACGGGGGGGCGGCACTGAAGCTTTCTTT
CASRRGGGTEAFF
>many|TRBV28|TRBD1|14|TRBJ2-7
TGTGCCAGCAGTTTATGGGACAGGGTCTACGAGCAGTACTTC
CASSLWDRVYEQYF
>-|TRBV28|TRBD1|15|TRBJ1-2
TGTGCCACCGGGGGGCAGGGAGGGGGCTTCTATGGCTACACCTTC
CATGGQGGGFYGYTF
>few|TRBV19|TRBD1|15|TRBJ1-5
TGTGCCAGTAGTACTACAGGGGCTCGCGATCAGCCCCAGCATTTT
CASSTTGARDQPQHF
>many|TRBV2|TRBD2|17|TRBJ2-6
TGTGCCACCAAAAAGGGGACTACCGACTCTGGGGCCAACGTCCTGACTTTC
CATKKGTTDSGANVLTF
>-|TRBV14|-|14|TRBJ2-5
TGTGCCAGCAGCCAAGGAACAGGTGGAAAGACCCAGTACTTC
CASSQGTGGKTQYF
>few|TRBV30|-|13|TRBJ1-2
TGTGCCTGGAGTAGGGGCGAGAACTATGGCTACACCTTC
CAWSRGENYGYTF
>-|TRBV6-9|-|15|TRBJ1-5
TGTGCCAGCAGTTTTACAGGTGATAGCAATCAGCCCCAGCATTTT
CASSFTGDSNQPQHF
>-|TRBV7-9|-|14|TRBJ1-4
TGTGCCAGCAGCCGGACGACAGAAAATGAAAAACTGTTTTTT
CASSRTTENEKLFF